The text below deals with one T cell receptor (beta chain). Its antigen is not known. This CDR3 region has 15 residues. V was clipped by 7 bases and J by 1 base; unmatched bases: 6. Germline V gene sequence: CDR1 MNHEY, CDR2 SVGAGI. This entry comes from a study of regulatory dendritic cells for organ transplantation. Memory T cells were CD45RO+, naive were CD45RA+, sorted by FACS. Generated by immunoSEQ multiplex PCR, the TCRdb table keeps only in-frame clones and is missing some. The sample lists 25,000 to 30,000 clones; more than 65% were seen once. Notes on the study in general: Memory CD8+ T cells were the most oligoclonal; naive cells were highly diverse.

The sequence derives from a human donor in good health. The sample consisted of naive CD8+ T cells from blood. The subset was: CD45RA+ naive T cells. This chain links TRBV6-5 with TRBJ1-1; 10 bases are shared with TRBD1. CDR3 loop: CASIIRTGGNTEAFF. Here the CDR3 DNA reads TGTGCCAGCATCATTCGGACAGGGGGGAACACTGAAGCTTTCTTT.